This TCR beta chain originates from a study of blood T cell repertoires in COVID-19. Study-level information: Some COVID-19 samples were acute and others convalescent; all came from the United States, Italy and Spain. T cells, B-cell-depleted T cells, or PBMCs supplied cDNA or gDNA.

How the authors handled the data: Estimated nucleated cell counts came from reference gene primer amplification. Sequencing used immunoSEQ multiplex PCR; TCRdb keeps in-frame clones, though not all of them. Clone size and V and J calls were adopted from that table, with D and trimming inferred from the DNA. This table has about 110,000 clones, 60% to 85% appearing once. This clone appeared a few times. The CDR3 spans 14 residues. The germline V gene has CDR1 SGHNT and CDR2 YYREEE (reference sequence). Trimming pared 2 bases from V and 3 bases from J, leaving 11 bases between. This rearrangement joins TRBV5-4 to TRBJ1-2, with D possibly TRBD1 on 6 matching bases. Sequencing input: peripheral blood. The sequence was collected from a middle-aged woman with acute or convalescent COVID-19. The CDR3 is CASSLQGGDYGYTF. CDR3 bases: TGTGCCAGCAGCTTACAAGGGGGGGACTATGGCTACACCTTC.